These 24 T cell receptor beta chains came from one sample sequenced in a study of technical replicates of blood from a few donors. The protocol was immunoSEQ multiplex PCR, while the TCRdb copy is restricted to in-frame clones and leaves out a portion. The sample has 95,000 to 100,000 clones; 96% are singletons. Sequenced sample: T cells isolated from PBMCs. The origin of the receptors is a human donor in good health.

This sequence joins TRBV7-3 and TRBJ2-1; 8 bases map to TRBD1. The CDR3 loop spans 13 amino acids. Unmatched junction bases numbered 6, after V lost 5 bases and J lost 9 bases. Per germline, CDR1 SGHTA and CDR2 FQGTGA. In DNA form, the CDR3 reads TGTGCCAGCAGCAACGGACAGGGAGTTGAGCAGTTCTTC. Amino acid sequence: CASSNGQGVEQFF.

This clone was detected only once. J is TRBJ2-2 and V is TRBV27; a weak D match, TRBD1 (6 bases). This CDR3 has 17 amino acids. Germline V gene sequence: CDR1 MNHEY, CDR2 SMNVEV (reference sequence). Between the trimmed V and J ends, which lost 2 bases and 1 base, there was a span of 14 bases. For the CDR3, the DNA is TGTGCCAGCAGTTTAGGGGTTGGCAGGGGGAACACCGGGGAGCTGTTTTTT. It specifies CASSLGVGRGNTGELFF.

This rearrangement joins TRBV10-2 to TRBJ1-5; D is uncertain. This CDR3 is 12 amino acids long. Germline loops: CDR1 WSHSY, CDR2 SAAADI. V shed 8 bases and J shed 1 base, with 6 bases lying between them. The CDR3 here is CASSQSNQPQHF. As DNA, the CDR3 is TGCGCCAGCTCCCAAAGCAATCAGCCCCAGCATTTT.

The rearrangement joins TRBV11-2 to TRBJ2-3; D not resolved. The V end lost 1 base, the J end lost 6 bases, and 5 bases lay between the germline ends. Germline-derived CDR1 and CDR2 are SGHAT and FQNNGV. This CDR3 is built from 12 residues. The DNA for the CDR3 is TGTGCCAGCAGCTTAGCTCTGGATACGCAGTATTTT. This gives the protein CASSLALDTQYF.

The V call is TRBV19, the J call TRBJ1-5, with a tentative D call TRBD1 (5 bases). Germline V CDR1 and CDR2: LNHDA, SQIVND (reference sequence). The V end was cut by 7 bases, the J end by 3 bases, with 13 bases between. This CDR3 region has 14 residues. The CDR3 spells CASTLGQLNQPQHF. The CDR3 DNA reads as TGTGCCAGTACTTTGGGGCAGCTCAATCAGCCCCAGCATTTT. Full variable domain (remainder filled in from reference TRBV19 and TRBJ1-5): DGGITQSPKYLFRKEGQNVTLSCEQNLNHDAMYWYRQDPGQGLRLIYYSQIVNDFQKGDIAEGYSVSREKKESFPLTVTSAQKNPTAFYLCASTLGQLNQPQHFGDGTRLSIL.

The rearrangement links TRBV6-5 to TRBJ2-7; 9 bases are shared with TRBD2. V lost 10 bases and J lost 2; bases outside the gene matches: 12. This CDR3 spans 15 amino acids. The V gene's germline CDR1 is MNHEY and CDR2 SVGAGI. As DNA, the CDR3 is TGTGCCACCCAACTCTATAGCGGGAGTACCTACGAGCAGTACTTC. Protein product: CATQLYSGSTYEQYF.

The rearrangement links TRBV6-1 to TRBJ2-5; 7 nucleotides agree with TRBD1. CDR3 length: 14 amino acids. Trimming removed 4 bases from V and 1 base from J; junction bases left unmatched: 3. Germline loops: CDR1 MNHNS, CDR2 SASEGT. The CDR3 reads CASSGGQIQETQYF. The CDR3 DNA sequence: TGTGCCAGCAGTGGGGGACAGATCCAAGAGACCCAGTACTTC.

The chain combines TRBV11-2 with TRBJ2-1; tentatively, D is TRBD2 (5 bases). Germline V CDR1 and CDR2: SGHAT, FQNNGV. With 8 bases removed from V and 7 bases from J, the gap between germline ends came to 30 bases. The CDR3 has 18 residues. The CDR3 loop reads CASRRLGEAFKGRNEQFF. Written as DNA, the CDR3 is TGTGCCAGCCGCCGATTAGGAGAAGCGTTCAAAGGGAGAAATGAGCAGTTCTTC.

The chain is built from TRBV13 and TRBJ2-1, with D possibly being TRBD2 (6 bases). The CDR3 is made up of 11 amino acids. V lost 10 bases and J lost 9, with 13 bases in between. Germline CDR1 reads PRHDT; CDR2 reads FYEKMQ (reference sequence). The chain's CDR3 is CATLREAEQFF. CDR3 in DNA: TGTGCCACGCTGAGGGAGGCTGAGCAGTTCTTC.

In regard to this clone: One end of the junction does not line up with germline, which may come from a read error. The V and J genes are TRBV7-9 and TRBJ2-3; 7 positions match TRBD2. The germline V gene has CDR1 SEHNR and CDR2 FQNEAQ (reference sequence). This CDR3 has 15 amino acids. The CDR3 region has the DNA TGTGCCAGCACCTTAGGCGGGAGCTTAAGGGATACGCAGTATTTT. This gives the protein CASTLGGSLRDTQYF.

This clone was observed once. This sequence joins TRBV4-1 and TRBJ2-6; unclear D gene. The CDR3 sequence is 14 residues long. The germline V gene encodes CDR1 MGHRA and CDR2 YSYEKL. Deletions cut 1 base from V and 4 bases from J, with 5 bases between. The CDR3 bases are TGCGCCAGCAGCCAAGCTTCCGGGGCCAACGTCCTGACTTTC. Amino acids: CASSQASGANVLTF.

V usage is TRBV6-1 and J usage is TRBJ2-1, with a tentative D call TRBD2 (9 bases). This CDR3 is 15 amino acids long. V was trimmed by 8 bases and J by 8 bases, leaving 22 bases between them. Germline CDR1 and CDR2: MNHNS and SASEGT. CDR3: CASGQGLAPGDEQFF. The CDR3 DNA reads TGTGCCAGCGGACAGGGACTAGCTCCGGGCGATGAGCAGTTCTTC.

The DNA of the CDR3 is TGTGCCAGCGTCCGACAGTACCCCTACGAGCAGTACTTC. Amino acids: CASVRQYPYEQYF. The rearrangement joins TRBV6-6 to TRBJ2-7; tentative D call: TRBD1 (5 bases). The CDR3 spans 13 residues. In germline, CDR1 is MNHNY, CDR2 SVGAGI (reference sequence). Trimming shortened V by 8 bases and J by 2 bases, and 13 bases separated the two germline ends.

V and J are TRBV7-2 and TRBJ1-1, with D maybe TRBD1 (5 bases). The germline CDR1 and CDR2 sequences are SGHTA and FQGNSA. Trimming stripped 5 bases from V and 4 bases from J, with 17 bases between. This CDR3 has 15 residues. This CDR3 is CASSAYFTGGTEAFF. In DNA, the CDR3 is TGTGCCAGCAGCGCCTATTTTACAGGTGGCACTGAAGCTTTCTTT.

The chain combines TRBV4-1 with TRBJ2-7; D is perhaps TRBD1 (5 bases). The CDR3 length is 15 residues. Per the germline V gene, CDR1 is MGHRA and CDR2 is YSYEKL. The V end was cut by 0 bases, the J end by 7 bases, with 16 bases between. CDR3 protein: CASSQEVVPGREQYF. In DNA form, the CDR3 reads TGCGCCAGCAGCCAAGAAGTTGTCCCAGGGCGAGAGCAGTACTTC.

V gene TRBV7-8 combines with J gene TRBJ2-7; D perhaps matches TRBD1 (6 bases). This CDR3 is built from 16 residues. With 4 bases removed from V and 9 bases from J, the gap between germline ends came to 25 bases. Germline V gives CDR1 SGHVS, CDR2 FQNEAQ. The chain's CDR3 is CASSYGRDKPFLGQYF. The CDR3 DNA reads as TGTGCCAGCAGCTACGGCAGGGACAAACCCTTCCTCGGGCAGTACTTC.

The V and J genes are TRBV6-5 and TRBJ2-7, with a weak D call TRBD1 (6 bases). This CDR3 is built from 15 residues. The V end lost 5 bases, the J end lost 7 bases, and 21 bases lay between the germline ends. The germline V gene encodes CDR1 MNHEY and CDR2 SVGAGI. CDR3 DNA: TGTGCCAGCAGTCCCGTGCAGTGGGGGACAACGGAGCAGTACTTC. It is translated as CASSPVQWGTTEQYF.

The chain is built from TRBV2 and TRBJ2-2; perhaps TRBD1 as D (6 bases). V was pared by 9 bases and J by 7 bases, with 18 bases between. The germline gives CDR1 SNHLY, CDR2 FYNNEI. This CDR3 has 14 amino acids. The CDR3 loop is CASNRDKEGGELFF. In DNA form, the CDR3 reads TGTGCCAGTAACCGGGACAAAGAAGGCGGGGAGCTGTTTTTT. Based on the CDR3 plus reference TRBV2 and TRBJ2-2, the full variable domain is EPEVTQTPSHQVTQMGQEVILRCVPISNHLYFYWYRQILGQKVEFLVSFYNNEISEKSEIFDDQFSVERPDGSNFTLKIRSTKLEDSAMYFCASNRDKEGGELFFGEGSRLTVL.

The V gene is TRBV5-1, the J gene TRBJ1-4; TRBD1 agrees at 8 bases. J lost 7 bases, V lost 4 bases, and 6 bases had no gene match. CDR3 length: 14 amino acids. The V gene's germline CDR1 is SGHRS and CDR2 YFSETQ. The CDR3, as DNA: TGCGCCAGCAGCCCGACAGGGGAGCGTGAAAAACTGTTTTTT. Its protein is CASSPTGEREKLFF. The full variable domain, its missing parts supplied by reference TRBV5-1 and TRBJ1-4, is KAGVTQTPRYLIKTRGQQVTLSCSPISGHRSVSWYQQTPGQGLQFLFEYFSETQRNKGNFPGRFSGRQFSNSRSEMNVSTLELGDSALYLCASSPTGEREKLFFGSGTQLSVL.

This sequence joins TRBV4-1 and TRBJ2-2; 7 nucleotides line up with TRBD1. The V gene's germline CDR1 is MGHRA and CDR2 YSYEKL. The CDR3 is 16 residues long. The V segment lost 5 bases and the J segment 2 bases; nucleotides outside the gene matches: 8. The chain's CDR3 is CASSSQRGPNTGELFF. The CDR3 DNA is TGCGCCAGCAGCTCTCAAAGGGGGCCCAACACCGGGGAGCTGTTTTTT.

The CDR3 is CASSLDGTGSNQPQHF. In nucleotides, the CDR3 is TGTGCCAGCAGCTTAGATGGGACAGGGAGCAATCAGCCCCAGCATTTT. This rearrangement joins TRBV11-2 to TRBJ1-5; 9 nucleotides align to TRBD1. The CDR3 is 16 residues long. After removal of 0 bases from V and 1 base from J, the junction contained 1 base not matched to a gene. CDR1 and CDR2 from the germline V gene are SGHAT and FQNNGV.

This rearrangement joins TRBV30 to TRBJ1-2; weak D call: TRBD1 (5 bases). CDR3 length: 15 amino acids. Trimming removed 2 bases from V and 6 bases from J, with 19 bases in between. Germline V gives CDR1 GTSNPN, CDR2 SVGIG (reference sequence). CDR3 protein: CAWSSPAIGDDGYTF. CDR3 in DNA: TGTGCCTGGAGTTCGCCCGCGATAGGGGATGATGGCTACACCTTC. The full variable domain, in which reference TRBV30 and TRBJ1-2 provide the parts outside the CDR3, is SQTIHQWPATLVQPVGSPLSLECTVEGTSNPNLYWYRQAAGRGLQLLFYSVGIGQISSEVPQNLSASRPQDRQFILSSKKLLLSDSGFYLCAWSSPAIGDDGYTFGSGTRLTVV.

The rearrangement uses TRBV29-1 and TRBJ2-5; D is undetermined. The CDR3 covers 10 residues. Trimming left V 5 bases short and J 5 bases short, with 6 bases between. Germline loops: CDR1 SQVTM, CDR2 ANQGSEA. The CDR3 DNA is TGCAGCGTTATGCGGGAGACCCAGTACTTC. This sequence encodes CSVMRETQYF.

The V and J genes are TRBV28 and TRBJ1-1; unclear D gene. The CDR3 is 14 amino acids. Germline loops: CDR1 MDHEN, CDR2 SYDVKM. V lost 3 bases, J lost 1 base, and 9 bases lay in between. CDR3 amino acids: CASSLSNPNTEAFF. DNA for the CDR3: TGTGCCAGCAGTTTGAGCAACCCGAACACTGAAGCTTTCTTT.